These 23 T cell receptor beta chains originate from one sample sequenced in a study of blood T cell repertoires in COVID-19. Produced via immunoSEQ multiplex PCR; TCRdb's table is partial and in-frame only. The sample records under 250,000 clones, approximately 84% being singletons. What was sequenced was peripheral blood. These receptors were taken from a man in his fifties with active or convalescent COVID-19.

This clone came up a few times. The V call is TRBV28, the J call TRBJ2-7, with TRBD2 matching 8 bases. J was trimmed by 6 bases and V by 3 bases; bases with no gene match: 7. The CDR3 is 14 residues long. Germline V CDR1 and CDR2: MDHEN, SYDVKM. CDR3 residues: CASSFAGGVGEQYF. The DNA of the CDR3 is TGTGCCAGCAGTTTTGCGGGGGGTGTCGGCGAGCAGTACTTC.

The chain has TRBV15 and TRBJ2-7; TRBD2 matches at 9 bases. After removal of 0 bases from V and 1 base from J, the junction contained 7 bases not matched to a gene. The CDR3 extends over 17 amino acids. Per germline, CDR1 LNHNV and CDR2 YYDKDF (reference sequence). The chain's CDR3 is CATSRELPGLASYEQYF. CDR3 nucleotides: TGTGCCACCAGCAGAGAACTCCCGGGACTAGCATCCTACGAGCAGTACTTC.

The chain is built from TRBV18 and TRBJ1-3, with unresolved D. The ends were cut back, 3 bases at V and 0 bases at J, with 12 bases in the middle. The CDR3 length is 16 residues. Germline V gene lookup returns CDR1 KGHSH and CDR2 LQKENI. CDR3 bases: TGTGCCAGCTCACCTATCGGCGGCTTCTCTGGAAACACCATATATTTT. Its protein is CASSPIGGFSGNTIYF. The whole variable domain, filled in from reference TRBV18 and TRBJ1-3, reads NAGVMQNPRHLVRRRGQEARLRCSPMKGHSHVYWYRQLPEEGLKFMVYLQKENIIDESGMPKERFSAEFPKEGPSILRIQQVVRGDSAAYFCASSPIGGFSGNTIYFGEGSWLTVV.

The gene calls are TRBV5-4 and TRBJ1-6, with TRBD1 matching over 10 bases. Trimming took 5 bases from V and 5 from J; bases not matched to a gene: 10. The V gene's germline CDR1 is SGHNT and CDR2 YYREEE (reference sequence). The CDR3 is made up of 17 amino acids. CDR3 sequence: CASSSTGTGAHNSPLHF. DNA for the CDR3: TGTGCCAGCAGTTCAACCGGGACAGGGGCTCATAATTCACCCCTCCACTTT.

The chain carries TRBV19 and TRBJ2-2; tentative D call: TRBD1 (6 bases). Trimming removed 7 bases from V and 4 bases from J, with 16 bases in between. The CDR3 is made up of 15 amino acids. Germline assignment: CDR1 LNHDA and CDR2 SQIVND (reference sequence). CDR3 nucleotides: TGTGCCAGTAACCCACAGGGCCGGATCACCGGGGAGCTGTTTTTT. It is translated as CASNPQGRITGELFF.

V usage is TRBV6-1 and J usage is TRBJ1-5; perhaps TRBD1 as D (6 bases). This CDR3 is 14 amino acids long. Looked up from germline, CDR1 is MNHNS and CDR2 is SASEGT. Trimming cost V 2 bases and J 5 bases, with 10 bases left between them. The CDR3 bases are TGTGCCAGCAGTGAAACAGGGAAGGATCAGCCCCAGCATTTT. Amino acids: CASSETGKDQPQHF.

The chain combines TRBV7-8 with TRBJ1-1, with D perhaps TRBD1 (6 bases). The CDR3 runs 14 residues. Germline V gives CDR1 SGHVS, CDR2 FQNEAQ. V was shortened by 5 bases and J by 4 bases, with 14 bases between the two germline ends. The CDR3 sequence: CASSVGALVTEAFF. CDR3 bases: TGTGCCAGCAGCGTGGGGGCGTTAGTCACTGAAGCTTTCTTT.

CDR3 sequence reads: CASSFPGQGGDGYTF. Here the CDR3 DNA reads TGTGCCAGCAGCTTTCCGGGACAGGGAGGAGATGGCTACACCTTC. The chain has TRBV7-9 and TRBJ1-2; 9 bases agree with TRBD1. V lost 3 bases, J lost 6 bases, and 8 bases stayed unmatched. The CDR3 is 15 amino acids. Germline loops: CDR1 SEHNR, CDR2 FQNEAQ (reference sequence).

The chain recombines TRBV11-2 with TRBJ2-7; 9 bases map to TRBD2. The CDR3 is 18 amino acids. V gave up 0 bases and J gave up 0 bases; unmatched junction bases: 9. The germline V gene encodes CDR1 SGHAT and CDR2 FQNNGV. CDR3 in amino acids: CASSLELAGPLSSYEQYF. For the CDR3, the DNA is TGTGCCAGCAGCTTAGAACTAGCGGGTCCACTCAGCTCCTACGAGCAGTACTTC.

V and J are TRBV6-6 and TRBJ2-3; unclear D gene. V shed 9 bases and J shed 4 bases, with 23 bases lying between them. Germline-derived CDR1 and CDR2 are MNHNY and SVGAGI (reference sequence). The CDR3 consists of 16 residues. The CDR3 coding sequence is TGTGCCAGTACTTTCCGCCATCCAAATCTAGCAGATACGCAGTATTTT. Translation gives CASTFRHPNLADTQYF.

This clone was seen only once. Here the CDR3 DNA reads TGTGCCAGCAGCCCCTCATCAGGAGGTAGCAATCAGCCCCAGCATTTT. It encodes CASSPSSGGSNQPQHF. The rearrangement uses TRBV7-2 and TRBJ1-5; D is uncertain. Germline V gives CDR1 SGHTA, CDR2 FQGNSA. The CDR3 is made up of 16 amino acids. Trimming removed 5 bases at V and 0 bases at J, with 14 bases between.

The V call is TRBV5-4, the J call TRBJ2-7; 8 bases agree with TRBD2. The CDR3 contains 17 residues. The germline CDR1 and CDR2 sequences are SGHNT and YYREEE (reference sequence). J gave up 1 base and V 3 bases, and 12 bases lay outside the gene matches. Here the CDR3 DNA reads TGTGCCAGCAGCTCCGGGGGGGGAGCGGACTTATCCTACGAGCAGTACTTC. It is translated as CASSSGGGADLSYEQYF.

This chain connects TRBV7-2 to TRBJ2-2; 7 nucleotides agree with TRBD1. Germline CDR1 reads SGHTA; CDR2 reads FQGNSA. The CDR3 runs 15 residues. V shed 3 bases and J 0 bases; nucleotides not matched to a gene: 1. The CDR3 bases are TGTGCCAGCAGCTTCGGACAGGCGAACACCGGGGAGCTGTTTTTT. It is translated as CASSFGQANTGELFF.

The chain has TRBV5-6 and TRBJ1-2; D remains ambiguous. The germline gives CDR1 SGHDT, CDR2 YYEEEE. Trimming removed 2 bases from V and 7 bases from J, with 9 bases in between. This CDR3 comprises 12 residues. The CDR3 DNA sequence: TGTGCCAGCAGCTTCTCGGTTGGTGGCTACACCTTC. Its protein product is CASSFSVGGYTF.

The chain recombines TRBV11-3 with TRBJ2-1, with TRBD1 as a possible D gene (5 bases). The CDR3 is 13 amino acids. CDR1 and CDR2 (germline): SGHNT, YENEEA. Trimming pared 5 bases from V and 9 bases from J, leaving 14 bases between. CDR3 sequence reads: CASSAYLGAEQFF. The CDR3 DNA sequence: TGTGCCAGCAGCGCGTATCTAGGGGCTGAGCAGTTCTTC.

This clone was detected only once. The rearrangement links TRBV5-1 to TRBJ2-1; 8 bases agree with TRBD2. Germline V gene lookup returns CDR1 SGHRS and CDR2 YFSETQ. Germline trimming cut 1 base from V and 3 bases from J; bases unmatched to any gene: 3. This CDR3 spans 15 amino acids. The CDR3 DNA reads TGCGCCAGCAGCTTGCGGACTAGCCACTACAATGAGCAGTTCTTC. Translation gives CASSLRTSHYNEQFF.

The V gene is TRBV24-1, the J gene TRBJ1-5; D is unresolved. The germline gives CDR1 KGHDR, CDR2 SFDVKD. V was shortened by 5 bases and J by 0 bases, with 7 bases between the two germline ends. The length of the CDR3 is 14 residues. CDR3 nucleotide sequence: TGTGCCACCAGTGCAGTTGATAGCAATCAGCCCCAGCATTTT. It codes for CATSAVDSNQPQHF.

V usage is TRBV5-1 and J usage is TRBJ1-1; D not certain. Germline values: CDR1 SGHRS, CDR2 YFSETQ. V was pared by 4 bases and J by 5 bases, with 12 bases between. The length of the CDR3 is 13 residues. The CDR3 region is CASSQDWRTEAFF. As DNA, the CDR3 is TGCGCCAGCAGCCAGGACTGGCGAACTGAAGCTTTCTTT. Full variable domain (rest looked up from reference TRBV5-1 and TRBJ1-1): KAGVTQTPRYLIKTRGQQVTLSCSPISGHRSVSWYQQTPGQGLQFLFEYFSETQRNKGNFPGRFSGRQFSNSRSEMNVSTLELGDSALYLCASSQDWRTEAFFGQGTRLTVV.

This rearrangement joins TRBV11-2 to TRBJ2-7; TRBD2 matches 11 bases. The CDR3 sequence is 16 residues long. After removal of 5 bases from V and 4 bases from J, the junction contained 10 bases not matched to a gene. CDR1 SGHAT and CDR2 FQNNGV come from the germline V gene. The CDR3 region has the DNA TGTGCCAGCAGCCCTCTACTAGCGGGGGCTGTATACGAGCAGTACTTC. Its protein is CASSPLLAGAVYEQYF.

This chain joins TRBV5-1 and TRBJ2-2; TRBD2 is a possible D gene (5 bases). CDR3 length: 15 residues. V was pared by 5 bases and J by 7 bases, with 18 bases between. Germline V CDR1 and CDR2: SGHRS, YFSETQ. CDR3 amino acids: CASRLAQVAGGELFF. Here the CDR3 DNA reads TGCGCCAGCAGACTCGCCCAGGTGGCGGGCGGGGAGCTGTTTTTT.

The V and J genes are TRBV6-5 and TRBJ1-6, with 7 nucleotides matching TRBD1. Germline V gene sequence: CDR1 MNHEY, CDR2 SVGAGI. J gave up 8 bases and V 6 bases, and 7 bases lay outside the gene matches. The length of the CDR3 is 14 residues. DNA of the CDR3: TGTGCCAGCAGAAACGCAGGGGGGCATTCACCCCTCCACTTT. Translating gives CASRNAGGHSPLHF.

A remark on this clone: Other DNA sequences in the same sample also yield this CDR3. The CDR3 nucleotides are TGCGCCAGCAGCTTGGGACAGACGAACACTGAAGCTTTCTTT. This translates into CASSLGQTNTEAFF. This chain uses TRBV5-1 with TRBJ1-1, with D maybe TRBD1 (5 bases). Trimming cost V 0 bases and J 1 base, with 7 bases left between them. CDR1 is SGHRS, CDR2 YFSETQ, per germline. This CDR3 spans 14 amino acids.

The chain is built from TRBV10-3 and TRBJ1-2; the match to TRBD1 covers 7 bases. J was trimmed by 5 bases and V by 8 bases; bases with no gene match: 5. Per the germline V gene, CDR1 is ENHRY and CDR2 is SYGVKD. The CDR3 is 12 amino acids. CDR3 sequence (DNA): TGTGCCATCGGGACAGAAGGTTATGGCTACACCTTC. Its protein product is CAIGTEGYGYTF.